The text below deals with one T cell receptor beta chain. The target antigen is unknown. The source of the sample is a study of T cell responses to AZD1222 COVID-19 vaccine. Study-wide findings and caveats: Without day 14 samples, only post-peak T cell repertoires were studied.

TCRdb's copy holds only in-frame clones and misses some; the assay was immunoSEQ multiplex PCR. The sample carries 200,000 or so clones, 93% recorded once. This CDR3 has 16 amino acids. Germline V gene sequence: CDR1 LNHDA, CDR2 SQIVND (reference sequence). Germline trimming cut 4 bases from V and 3 bases from J; bases unmatched to any gene: 12. The V call is TRBV19, the J call TRBJ2-7; TRBD1 aligns across 7 bases. The sequence was obtained from an adult who received the AZD1222 COVID-19 vaccine. The source material was peripheral blood, sampled 28 days after the second AZD1222 dose. CDR3 in amino acids: CASSTRSGTVIYEQYF. Written as DNA, the CDR3 is TGTGCCAGTAGTACCAGATCCGGGACAGTAATCTACGAGCAGTACTTC.